Each of the 22 T cell receptor beta chains below was sequenced from the same sample in a study of T cells in Graves' hyperthyroidism and ophthalmopathy. Researchers took RNA transcripts and amplified the TCR beta CDR3 regions from them. In the first-round RT-PCR of the TCR CDR3, the HTBI primer set was used. Using its own MiXCR run on the multiplex PCR reads, TCRdb lists one record per CDR3 protein. The sample includes fewer than 500,000 distinct CDR3 sequences, approximately 14% of them seen just once. Specimen: blood. Source of these receptors: a woman in her 30s with Graves' ophthalmopathy.

The chain links TRBV20-1 to TRBJ2-7; 9 positions match TRBD1. The CDR3 contains 14 residues. With V trimmed by 0 bases and J by 6 bases, 6 bases remained unmatched. The germline V gene encodes CDR1 DFQATT and CDR2 SNEGSKA (reference sequence). This CDR3 is CSAREDPTGGEQYF. DNA for the CDR3: TGCAGTGCTAGAGAGGACCCGACAGGGGGCGAGCAGTACTTC.

This clonotype turned up a few times. The J gene is TRBJ1-4, the V gene TRBV5-1; tentative D call: TRBD1 (6 bases). The V end was cut by 4 bases, the J end by 0 bases, with 10 bases between. The V gene's germline CDR1 is SGHRS and CDR2 YFSETQ. The CDR3 is 15 residues long. The CDR3 DNA reads TGCGCCAGCAGCGGCAGGGGTGCAACTAATGAAAAACTGTTTTTT. Translated: CASSGRGATNEKLFF.

Ten or more counts support this clonotype. This chain connects TRBV28 to TRBJ2-4; the D is unclear. V lost 3 bases to trimming and J lost 7 bases, with 4 bases between them. The CDR3 totals 11 residues. Looked up from germline, CDR1 is MDHEN and CDR2 is SYDVKM. CDR3 sequence: CASSLNNIQYF. The CDR3 coding sequence is TGTGCCAGCAGTTTGAATAACATTCAGTACTTC.

This clonotype was seen ten or more times. The genes are TRBV12-5 and TRBJ1-1; D gene uncertain. The CDR3 runs 12 residues. Germline V gives CDR1 LGHNT, CDR2 FRNRAP. V lost 1 base and J lost 5, with 5 bases in between. Here the CDR3 DNA reads TGTGCTAGTGGTTTGGAGAGGACTGAAGCTTTCTTT. This gives the protein CASGLERTEAFF.

The table lists this clonotype with many counts. The chain carries TRBV12-3 or TRBV12-4 and TRBJ2-7; D uncertain. The CDR3 spans 13 residues. The V gene lost 8 bases and the J gene lost 2 bases, with 13 bases spanning the gap. The chain's CDR3 is CASQTAGPYEQYF. For the CDR3, the DNA is TGTGCCAGCCAAACCGCCGGTCCCTACGAGCAGTACTTC.

This clonotype was picked up many times. The chain is built from TRBV19 and TRBJ2-1; 7 positions agree with TRBD2. Germline trimming cut 3 bases from V and 1 base from J; bases unmatched to any gene: 15. Germline values: CDR1 LNHDA, CDR2 SQIVND (reference sequence). The CDR3 is made up of 19 amino acids. This CDR3 is CASSMGTNWRGSSYNEQFF. The DNA of the CDR3 is TGTGCCAGTAGTATGGGGACTAACTGGCGGGGGTCGTCCTACAATGAGCAGTTCTTC.

The gene calls are TRBV24-1 and TRBJ2-3; 9 bases are shared with TRBD1. The CDR3 contains 15 residues. Losses at the gene ends were 1 base for V and 3 bases for J; bases not matched to a gene: 1. Germline V gene data show CDR1 as KGHDR and CDR2 as SFDVKD. As DNA, the CDR3 is TGTGCCACCAGTGATTTCGGACAGGGGACAGATACGCAGTATTTT. It codes for CATSDFGQGTDTQYF.

This clonotype was found many times. The genes are TRBV12-3 or TRBV12-4 and TRBJ2-3; 7 nucleotides match TRBD1. This CDR3 contains 16 residues. V was clipped by 6 bases and J by 4 bases; unmatched bases: 13. CDR3 coding DNA: TGTGCCAGCAGACGATCCGGGACAGAGGTGGCAGATACGCAGTATTTT. Its translation is CASRRSGTEVADTQYF.

This clonotype was observed a few times. The chain employs TRBV7-8 and TRBJ1-1; D uncertain. V was clipped by 7 bases and J by 1 base, with 10 bases between them. The CDR3 has 13 amino acids. The V gene's germline CDR1 is SGHVS and CDR2 FQNEAQ. The DNA of the CDR3 is TGTGCCAGCAATAGCTTCTCGAACACTGAAGCTTTCTTT. This gives the protein CASNSFSNTEAFF. Filled out from reference TRBV7-8 and TRBJ1-1, the complete variable domain reads GAGVSQSPRYKVAKRGQDVALRCDPISGHVSLFWYQQALGQGPEFLTYFQNEAQLDKSGLPSDRFFAERPEGSVSTLKIQRTQQEDSAVYLCASNSFSNTEAFFGQGTRLTVV.

This clonotype has a count of ten or more. The V gene is TRBV27, the J gene TRBJ1-1, with 7 bases aligning to TRBD1. J was trimmed by 3 bases and V by 6 bases; bases with no gene match: 4. This CDR3 contains 13 residues. Germline loops: CDR1 MNHEY, CDR2 SMNVEV (reference sequence). The chain's CDR3 is CASRLQGDTEAFF. The CDR3 DNA sequence: TGTGCCAGCAGACTCCAGGGGGACACTGAAGCTTTCTTT.

This clonotype was seen many times. The chain joins TRBV5-1 to TRBJ2-1; D not certain. Deletions cut 4 bases from V and 6 bases from J, with 11 bases between. Germline loops: CDR1 SGHRS, CDR2 YFSETQ. This CDR3 region has 13 residues. Written as DNA, the CDR3 is TGCGCCAGCAGCGTGGGTCTCTCCAATGAGCAGTTCTTC. Its translation: CASSVGLSNEQFF. Supplemented by reference TRBV5-1 and TRBJ2-1, the full variable domain reads KAGVTQTPRYLIKTRGQQVTLSCSPISGHRSVSWYQQTPGQGLQFLFEYFSETQRNKGNFPGRFSGRQFSNSRSEMNVSTLELGDSALYLCASSVGLSNEQFFGPGTRLTVL.

This clonotype was observed many times. The chain uses TRBV6-1 and TRBJ2-6, with 7 bases identical to TRBD1. Per germline, CDR1 MNHNS and CDR2 SASEGT. The CDR3 has 20 amino acids. V was clipped by 3 bases and J by 0 bases; unmatched bases: 14. The CDR3 loop is CASSDVSRDRQDSGANVLTF. CDR3 nucleotides: TGTGCCAGCAGTGACGTCTCCCGGGACAGACAAGACTCTGGGGCCAACGTCCTGACTTTC.

This chain joins TRBV27 and TRBJ2-3; a possible D gene is TRBD2 (6 bases). This CDR3 region has 14 residues. Looked up from germline, CDR1 is MNHEY and CDR2 is SMNVEV (reference sequence). Trimming shortened V by 5 bases and J by 10 bases, and 19 bases separated the two germline ends. The CDR3 protein is CASSRETAVWSQYF. The CDR3 DNA reads TGTGCCAGCAGTCGGGAGACAGCCGTTTGGTCGCAGTATTTT.

The chain joins TRBV19 to TRBJ1-1; 7 bases fit TRBD1. The trim removed 3 bases at V and 6 bases at J, leaving 13 bases unmatched. Per germline, CDR1 LNHDA and CDR2 SQIVND (reference sequence). This CDR3 region has 16 residues. CDR3 nucleotide sequence: TGTGCCAGTAGTATTCGCCTTGGGACAGCCCTCCCTGAAGCTTTCTTT. Protein: CASSIRLGTALPEAFF. The full variable domain, completed using reference TRBV19 and TRBJ1-1, is DGGITQSPKYLFRKEGQNVTLSCEQNLNHDAMYWYRQDPGQGLRLIYYSQIVNDFQKGDIAEGYSVSREKKESFPLTVTSAQKNPTAFYLCASSIRLGTALPEAFFGQGTRLTVV.

At least ten counts were recorded for this clonotype. The chain links TRBV28 to TRBJ1-3, with D unclear. Germline CDR1 MDHEN, CDR2 SYDVKM. Trimming took 6 bases from V and 3 from J, leaving 12 bases between them. CDR3 length: 14 amino acids. The CDR3 DNA sequence: TGTGCCAGCAGCGCCGACATCGTTGGAAACACCATATATTTT. It specifies CASSADIVGNTIYF. Together with reference TRBV28 and TRBJ1-3, the CDR3 gives the full variable domain: DVKVTQSSRYLVKRTGEKVFLECVQDMDHENMFWYRQDPGLGLRLIYFSYDVKMKEKGDIPEGYSVSREKKERFSLILESASTNQTSMYLCASSADIVGNTIYFGEGSWLTVV.

This clonotype was observed a handful of times. J is TRBJ2-5 and V is TRBV24-1, with D unresolved. Germline CDR1 KGHDR, CDR2 SFDVKD. V lost 4 bases, J lost 5 bases, and 4 bases lay in between. This CDR3 comprises 11 residues. Here the CDR3 DNA reads TGTGCCACCAGTGACCCCGAGACCCAGTACTTC. This translates into CATSDPETQYF.

This clonotype was seen ten or more times. The gene calls are TRBV7-9 and TRBJ2-3, with 8 bases that match TRBD2. This CDR3 region has 18 residues. Germline V lookup: CDR1 SEHNR, CDR2 FQNEAQ (reference sequence). V trimming: 5 bases; J trimming: 3 bases; junction bases outside the gene matches: 16. The chain's CDR3 is CASSPSVRRGAYTDTQYF. In nucleotides, the CDR3 is TGTGCCAGCAGCCCAAGTGTGCGGCGGGGGGCCTATACAGATACGCAGTATTTT.

This clonotype was counted many times. This rearrangement joins TRBV11-2 to TRBJ1-6; D is possibly TRBD1 (6 bases). This CDR3 has 15 amino acids. Germline values: CDR1 SGHAT, CDR2 FQNNGV. Trimming took off 6 bases at V and 7 bases at J, with 16 bases between the two ends. The CDR3 nucleotides read TGTGCCAGCAGGAGACCGGGACACCTAAATTCACCCCTCCACTTT. This gives the protein CASRRPGHLNSPLHF.

This clonotype was found many times. Here the CDR3 reads CASSFSGNTEAFF. The CDR3 nucleotides read TGTGCCAGCAGTTTTTCGGGGAACACTGAAGCTTTCTTT. V and J are TRBV27 and TRBJ1-1; D is unresolved. This CDR3 contains 13 residues. Germline V gene data show CDR1 as MNHEY and CDR2 as SMNVEV (reference sequence). With 3 bases removed from V and 1 base from J, the gap between germline ends came to 6 bases.

The sample holds a few counts of this clonotype. The chain employs TRBV10-3 and TRBJ1-2, with D tentatively TRBD1 (5 bases). Trimming cost V 10 bases and J 6 bases, with 18 bases left between them. CDR1 is ENHRY and CDR2 is SYGVKD in the germline V gene. The CDR3 runs to 13 residues. This chain's CDR3 is CATWDLLIDGYTF. Here the CDR3 DNA reads TGTGCCACCTGGGACCTATTGATAGATGGCTACACCTTC.

This clonotype was seen ten or more times. The chain is built from TRBV12-3 or TRBV12-4 and TRBJ2-7; the D gene could be TRBD1 or TRBD2 (7 bases each). Trimming removed 6 bases from V and 3 bases from J, with 21 bases in between. The CDR3 has 16 residues. In nucleotides, the CDR3 is TGTGCCAGCAGCAAAAGACGAGCGGGGACAGACTACGAGCAGTACTTC. This translates into CASSKRRAGTDYEQYF.

The rearrangement links TRBV20-1 to TRBJ2-4; D not resolved. Trimming shortened V by 0 bases and J by 0 bases, and 9 bases separated the two germline ends. Germline loops: CDR1 DFQATT, CDR2 SNEGSKA (reference sequence). The CDR3 is 15 residues long. In DNA form, the CDR3 reads TGCAGTGCTAGAGATAGGAACTTAGCCAAAAACATTCAGTACTTC. Residues: CSARDRNLAKNIQYF.